Presented here are 30 T cell receptor beta chains from one specimen sequenced in a study of blood T cell repertoires in COVID-19. TCRdb's table, derived via immunoSEQ multiplex PCR, lists solely in-frame clones and lacks some. The repertoire holds 200,000 or so clones, with roughly nine tenths as singletons. Sequencing was done on a sample of peripheral blood. The receptors come from a man between 65 and 85 years old with acute or convalescent COVID-19.

This rearrangement joins TRBV18 to TRBJ1-2; weak D call: TRBD1 (5 bases). Trimming removed 3 bases at V and 4 bases at J, with 12 bases between. CDR3 length: 14 amino acids. CDR1 and CDR2 from the germline V gene are KGHSH and LQKENI. This CDR3 reads CASSPPGAVYGYTF. For the CDR3, the DNA is TGTGCCAGCTCACCGCCTGGGGCGGTCTATGGCTACACCTTC.

The chain has TRBV4-1 and TRBJ1-1; the D gene is possibly TRBD1 (6 bases). The V end lost 2 bases, the J end lost 0 bases, and 10 bases lay between the germline ends. Looked up from germline, CDR1 is MGHRA and CDR2 is YSYEKL. CDR3 length: 15 amino acids. The CDR3 nucleotides read TGCGCCAGCAGCCAAAACAGGGAAATGAACACTGAAGCTTTCTTT. Translating it yields CASSQNREMNTEAFF.

This clone has just one count. V usage is TRBV4-2 and J usage is TRBJ2-2; 11 nucleotides match TRBD2. With V trimmed by 1 base and J by 8 bases, 6 bases remained unmatched. The germline gives CDR1 LGHNA, CDR2 YNFKEQ. This CDR3 is 16 amino acids long. The CDR3 DNA follows: TGTGCCAGCAGCCAAGCGACTAGCGGGAAAACAGGGGAGCTGTTTTTT. Its protein is CASSQATSGKTGELFF.

The V and J genes are TRBV11-2 and TRBJ2-3; a weak D match, TRBD2 (5 bases). CDR3 length: 16 amino acids. Germline V gene sequence: CDR1 SGHAT, CDR2 FQNNGV. Trimming took 1 base from V and 6 from J, leaving 17 bases between them. In DNA, the CDR3 is TGTGCCAGCAGCTTAGGCGGCTCTCGAGCGGCGGATACGCAGTATTTT. It translates to CASSLGGSRAADTQYF.

The rearrangement joins TRBV28 to TRBJ2-7; 8 positions agree with TRBD1. V lost 8 bases and J lost 5; bases outside the gene matches: 8. Germline V gene sequence: CDR1 MDHEN, CDR2 SYDVKM. This CDR3 spans 13 amino acids. The CDR3: CASQRTGSHEQYF. CDR3 nucleotide sequence: TGTGCCAGCCAACGGACAGGGAGCCACGAGCAGTACTTC.

V usage is TRBV3-1 (or the pseudogene TRBV3-2) and J usage is TRBJ1-3; 10 nucleotides align to TRBD1. The germline CDR1 and CDR2 sequences are LGHDT and YNNKEL (reference sequence). V gave up 3 bases and J gave up 2 bases; unmatched junction bases: 4. This CDR3 has 16 residues. The CDR3 DNA follows: TGTGCCAGCAGCCACAGACAGGGGGCGCCTGGAAACACCATATATTTT. This gives the protein CASSHRQGAPGNTIYF.

This clone came up a few times. This rearrangement joins TRBV7-8 to TRBJ2-5; no clear D. CDR1 and CDR2 (germline): SGHVS, FQNEAQ. V lost 5 bases and J 0 bases, leaving 7 bases between the germline ends. This CDR3 contains 13 residues. The CDR3 protein is CASSRLYQETQYF. In nucleotides, the CDR3 is TGTGCCAGCAGCAGACTGTACCAAGAGACCCAGTACTTC.

The V and J genes are TRBV5-4 and TRBJ2-5, with D possibly matching TRBD1 (6 bases). This CDR3 is 15 amino acids long. The V end was cut by 0 bases, the J end by 5 bases, with 14 bases between. Looked up from germline, CDR1 is SGHNT and CDR2 is YYREEE (reference sequence). The CDR3 is CASSLEGGSWETQYF. CDR3 bases: TGTGCCAGCAGCTTGGAAGGGGGTTCCTGGGAGACCCAGTACTTC.

The chain couples TRBV4-1 to TRBJ1-1; D possibly corresponds to TRBD1 (6 bases). Trimming cost V 2 bases and J 0 bases, with 13 bases left between them. CDR1 is MGHRA, CDR2 YSYEKL, per germline. The CDR3 spans 16 residues. DNA of the CDR3: TGCGCCAGCAGCCAAAGGACAGATACTATGAACACTGAAGCTTTCTTT. Amino acids: CASSQRTDTMNTEAFF.

The V gene is TRBV10-3, the J gene TRBJ1-6, with D unclear. V was pared by 2 bases and J by 10 bases, with 18 bases between. The CDR3 runs to 16 residues. Germline CDR1 ENHRY, CDR2 SYGVKD. CDR3 DNA sequence: TGTGCCATCAGTGAGCAAGGCCTTCGAGGAGGATCACCCCTCCACTTT. Its protein is CAISEQGLRGGSPLHF.

V and J are TRBV25-1 and TRBJ2-5; no reliable D call. CDR1 is MGHDK and CDR2 is SYGVNS in the germline V gene. The CDR3 totals 13 residues. The germline V and J ends were trimmed by 0 bases and 4 bases, with 6 bases remaining between them. CDR3 sequence: CASSEYYGETQYF. The CDR3 DNA is TGTGCCAGCAGTGAATATTACGGAGAGACCCAGTACTTC. Full variable domain (missing parts from reference TRBV25-1 and TRBJ2-5): EADIYQTPRYLVIGTGKKITLECSQTMGHDKMYWYQQDPGMELHLIHYSYGVNSTEKGDLSSESTVSRIRTEHFPLTLESARPSHTSQYLCASSEYYGETQYFGPGTRLLVL.

The chain employs TRBV12-3 or TRBV12-4 and TRBJ2-7, with a weak D call TRBD2 (6 bases). This CDR3 is 13 amino acids long. The V and J ends lost 4 bases and 6 bases respectively, with 13 bases between them. The CDR3 DNA sequence: TGTGCCAGCAGTTCCCTGGCAGCGGGCGAGCAGTACTTC. This translates into CASSSLAAGEQYF.

The V gene is TRBV15, the J gene TRBJ2-1, with TRBD1 matching 8 bases. The J segment lost 0 bases and the V segment lost 5 bases, leaving 6 bases of the junction unmatched. Per germline, CDR1 LNHNV and CDR2 YYDKDF (reference sequence). The CDR3 sequence is 16 residues long. The CDR3 DNA is TGTGCCACCAGCCCCCCGACAGGGGACTCCTACAATGAGCAGTTCTTC. Residues: CATSPPTGDSYNEQFF.

This chain joins TRBV5-4 and TRBJ2-5, with 9 bases fitting TRBD1. Losses at the gene ends were 4 bases for V and 3 bases for J; bases not matched to a gene: 1. The length of the CDR3 is 13 residues. Germline V CDR1 and CDR2: SGHNT, YYREEE (reference sequence). CDR3 DNA sequence: TGTGCCAGCAGCCGGGACAGGGAAGAGACCCAGTACTTC. Translation: CASSRDREETQYF.

The J gene is TRBJ1-2, the V gene TRBV30; D is unresolved. Germline V CDR1 and CDR2: GTSNPN, SVGIG (reference sequence). The V gene lost 2 bases and the J gene lost 0 bases, with 13 bases spanning the gap. The CDR3 sequence is 15 residues long. The CDR3 nucleotides read TGTGCCTGGAGTCGCCCGGCCGGGGCTAACTATGGCTACACCTTC. Protein product: CAWSRPAGANYGYTF.

The CDR3 DNA is TGCGCCAGCACCCAGACTAGCGGGGTCTCCTACGAGCAGTACTTC. As protein: CASTQTSGVSYEQYF. The chain uses TRBV5-1 and TRBJ2-7, with 11 bases that match TRBD2. V dropped 6 bases and J dropped 0; count of bases not matched to a gene: 5. The CDR3 runs 15 residues. Germline V gene data show CDR1 as SGHRS and CDR2 as YFSETQ.

As for this clone: In the same sample, other DNA sequences code for this CDR3. This rearrangement joins TRBV5-1 to TRBJ1-5, with 7 bases identical to TRBD1. The V and J ends lost 3 bases and 0 bases, in that order; junction bases with no gene match: 3. CDR3 size: 15 residues. Germline CDR1 and CDR2: SGHRS and YFSETQ. CDR3 nucleotide sequence: TGCGCCAGCAGCTCAACAGGGGATAGCAATCAGCCCCAGCATTTT. This codes for CASSSTGDSNQPQHF.

The rearrangement joins TRBV11-2 to TRBJ2-5, with TRBD2 matching over 7 bases. V gave up 1 base and J gave up 3 bases; unmatched junction bases: 5. The CDR3 has 15 residues. Looked up from germline, CDR1 is SGHAT and CDR2 is FQNNGV. CDR3 coding DNA: TGTGCCAGCAGCTTAGGTGCTAGCGGAAAAGAGACCCAGTACTTC. Protein sequence: CASSLGASGKETQYF.

The chain joins TRBV5-1 to TRBJ2-1, with 8 bases that match TRBD1. With 0 bases clipped from V and 7 bases from J, the junction kept 9 bases outside the gene matches. Looked up from germline, CDR1 is SGHRS and CDR2 is YFSETQ. This CDR3 contains 16 residues. The CDR3 loop is CASSLDLRTGRNEQFF. The CDR3 DNA sequence: TGCGCCAGCAGCTTGGACCTTCGGACAGGGAGGAATGAGCAGTTCTTC.

This clone was detected only once. The chain is built from TRBV7-2 and TRBJ1-6, with D unclear. V was cut by 1 base and J by 3 bases, with 4 bases left in between. CDR3 length: 14 residues. Germline V gene data show CDR1 as SGHTA and CDR2 as FQGNSA. The CDR3 here is CASSLVSYNSPLHF. The DNA for the CDR3 is TGTGCCAGCAGCTTAGTCAGCTATAATTCACCCCTCCACTTT.

V gene TRBV19 combines with J gene TRBJ1-1, with a possible D match to TRBD1 (6 bases). Germline assignment: CDR1 LNHDA and CDR2 SQIVND (reference sequence). V lost 1 base and J 0 bases, leaving 18 bases between the germline ends. The CDR3 sequence is 18 residues long. The CDR3 sequence is CASSIGKQGLVMNTEAFF. CDR3 bases: TGTGCCAGTAGTATAGGCAAACAGGGCCTTGTCATGAACACTGAAGCTTTCTTT.

J is TRBJ1-5 and V is TRBV18, with 10 nucleotides matching TRBD1. The length of the CDR3 is 14 residues. Germline CDR1 reads KGHSH; CDR2 reads LQKENI. V lost 2 bases, J lost 9 bases, and 4 bases stayed unmatched. In DNA form, the CDR3 reads TGTGCCAGCTCACCATCGGACAGGGGGAGGCCCCAGCATTTT. The encoded protein is CASSPSDRGRPQHF.

The chain combines TRBV7-9 with TRBJ2-5; TRBD1 matches 11 bases. This CDR3 region has 16 residues. The V segment lost 1 base and the J segment 5 bases; nucleotides outside the gene matches: 6. CDR1 is SEHNR, CDR2 FQNEAQ, per germline (reference sequence). CDR3 loop: CASSLVSGQGGETQYF. CDR3 nucleotides: TGTGCCAGCAGCTTAGTCTCGGGACAGGGGGGGGAGACCCAGTACTTC.

The CDR3 coding sequence is TGTGCCAGCAGCTCGCTGACAGCCCAAGAGACCCAGTACTTC. Its protein is CASSSLTAQETQYF. The chain couples TRBV5-5 to TRBJ2-5; maybe TRBD1 (5 bases). The CDR3 has 14 amino acids. Germline V gives CDR1 SGHKS, CDR2 YYEKEE (reference sequence). Trimming shortened V by 3 bases and J by 1 base, and 10 bases separated the two germline ends.

This chain joins TRBV5-4 and TRBJ2-1; 11 bases line up with TRBD2. This CDR3 comprises 16 residues. J gave up 5 bases and V 5 bases, and 9 bases lay outside the gene matches. Germline lookup yields CDR1 SGHNT and CDR2 YYREEE (reference sequence). Here the CDR3 reads CASSSPGLAAHNEQFF. CDR3 bases: TGTGCCAGCAGTTCTCCGGGACTAGCGGCACACAATGAGCAGTTCTTC.

The chain joins TRBV5-1 to TRBJ2-5; 10 positions match TRBD2. The CDR3 spans 16 residues. From germline, CDR1 is SGHRS and CDR2 YFSETQ. J was trimmed by 1 base and V by 5 bases; bases with no gene match: 8. DNA of the CDR3: TGCGCCAGCAGGCCGCTGGAGCGGGAGGGCCAAGAGACCCAGTACTTC. It is translated as CASRPLEREGQETQYF.

The J gene is TRBJ2-7, the V gene TRBV5-1; TRBD2 might be the D (5 bases). This CDR3 is 15 amino acids long. V shed 5 bases and J shed 7 bases, with 22 bases lying between them. Germline V gene data show CDR1 as SGHRS and CDR2 as YFSETQ. The CDR3 bases are TGCGCCAGCAGTCCGGCCCCCGGGATAAGTAGGGAGCAGTACTTC. Its translation is CASSPAPGISREQYF.

The rearrangement links TRBV18 to TRBJ2-1, with 13 bases that match TRBD2. CDR3 size: 15 residues. With 5 bases clipped from V and 8 bases from J, the junction kept 6 bases outside the gene matches. Germline CDR1 KGHSH, CDR2 LQKENI. CDR3 amino acids: CASSDRTSGGYEQFF. The CDR3 DNA follows: TGTGCCAGCTCAGATAGGACTAGCGGGGGATATGAGCAGTTCTTC. The variable domain in full, with the rest retrieved from reference TRBV18 and TRBJ2-1, is NAGVMQNPRHLVRRRGQEARLRCSPMKGHSHVYWYRQLPEEGLKFMVYLQKENIIDESGMPKERFSAEFPKEGPSILRIQQVVRGDSAAYFCASSDRTSGGYEQFFGPGTRLTVL.

This clone is a singleton in its sample. The rearrangement joins TRBV2 to TRBJ2-5, with D hard to call. Germline-derived CDR1 and CDR2 are SNHLY and FYNNEI. The CDR3 has 12 residues. V was shortened by 4 bases and J by 5 bases, with 8 bases between the two germline ends. The CDR3 DNA reads as TGTGCCAGCAGTGTGGGCCTTGAGACCCAGTACTTC. The encoded protein is CASSVGLETQYF.

J is TRBJ2-2 and V is TRBV25-1; 7 bases agree with TRBD1. This CDR3 has 14 amino acids. Germline CDR1 MGHDK, CDR2 SYGVNS. With V trimmed by 8 bases and J by 4 bases, 7 bases remained unmatched. This CDR3 reads CASAGGKLTGELFF. The CDR3 DNA is TGTGCCAGCGCAGGGGGAAAACTCACCGGGGAGCTGTTTTTT. The full variable domain, completed using reference TRBV25-1 and TRBJ2-2, is EADIYQTPRYLVIGTGKKITLECSQTMGHDKMYWYQQDPGMELHLIHYSYGVNSTEKGDLSSESTVSRIRTEHFPLTLESARPSHTSQYLCASAGGKLTGELFFGEGSRLTVL.